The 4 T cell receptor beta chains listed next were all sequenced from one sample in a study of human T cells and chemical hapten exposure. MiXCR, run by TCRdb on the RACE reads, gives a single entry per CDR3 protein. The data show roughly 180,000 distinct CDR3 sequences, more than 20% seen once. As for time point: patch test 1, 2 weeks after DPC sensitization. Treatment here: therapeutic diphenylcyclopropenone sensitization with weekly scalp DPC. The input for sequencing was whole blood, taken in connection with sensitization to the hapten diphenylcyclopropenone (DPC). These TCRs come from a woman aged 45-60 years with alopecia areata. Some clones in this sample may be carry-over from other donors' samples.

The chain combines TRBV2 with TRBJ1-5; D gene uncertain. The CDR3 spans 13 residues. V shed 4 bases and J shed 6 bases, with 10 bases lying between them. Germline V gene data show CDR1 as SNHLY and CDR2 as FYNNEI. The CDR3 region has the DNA TGTGCCAGCAGTGCAGGTGTCCGTCAGCCCCAGCATTTT. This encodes CASSAGVRQPQHF. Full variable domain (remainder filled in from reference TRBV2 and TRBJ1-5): EPEVTQTPSHQVTQMGQEVILRCVPISNHLYFYWYRQILGQKVEFLVSFYNNEISEKSEIFDDQFSVERPDGSNFTLKIRSTKLEDSAMYFCASSAGVRQPQHFGDGTRLSIL.

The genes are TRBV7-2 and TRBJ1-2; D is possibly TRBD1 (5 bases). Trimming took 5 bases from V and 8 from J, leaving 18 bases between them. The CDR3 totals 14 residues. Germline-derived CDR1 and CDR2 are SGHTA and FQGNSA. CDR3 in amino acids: CASSLLREIEGYTF. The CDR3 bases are TGTGCCAGCAGCCTGCTCAGGGAAATTGAGGGCTACACCTTC.

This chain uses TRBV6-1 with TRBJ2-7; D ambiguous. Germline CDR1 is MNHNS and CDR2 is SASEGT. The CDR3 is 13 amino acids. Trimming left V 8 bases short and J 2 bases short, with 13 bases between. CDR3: CASRNQMPYEQYF. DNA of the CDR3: TGTGCCAGCCGCAATCAGATGCCCTACGAGCAGTACTTC.

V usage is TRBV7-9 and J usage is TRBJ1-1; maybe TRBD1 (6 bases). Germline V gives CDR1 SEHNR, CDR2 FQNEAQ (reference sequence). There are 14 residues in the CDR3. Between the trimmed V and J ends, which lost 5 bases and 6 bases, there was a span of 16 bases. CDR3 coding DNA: TGTGCCAGCAGCGACAACAGGGAGTACCCTGAAGCTTTCTTT. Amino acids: CASSDNREYPEAFF.